A selection of T cell receptor beta chains follows, all from one sample in a study of radiation and T cells in renal cell carcinoma. Method: immunoSEQ multiplex PCR; TCRdb's copy keeps in-frame clones and lacks some. The sample contains roughly 120,000 clones, approximately 80% of which appear only once. This sample comprised blood, obtained from a patient whose treatment included radiotherapy and nephrectomy. The receptors derive from a woman aged 55-70 years with renal cell carcinoma. The CDR3 runs from the conserved cysteine through the conserved F or W. A D gene is named only where the DNA matches it firmly. Size is stated for part of the rows, as once, few or many counts, or as a class when the clone is expanded.

>few|TRBV6-5|.|TRBJ1-5
TGTGCCAGCAGTTACAGGGGATTCGGTCAGCCCCAGCATTTT
CASSYRGFGQPQHF
>.|TRBV15|.|TRBJ2-7
TGTGCCACCAGCAGAGATAAGGGGGTCGGCTACGAGCAGTACTTC
CATSRDKGVGYEQYF
>.|TRBV4-1|TRBD2|TRBJ2-5
TGCGCCAGCAGCCAAGATCATAGCGGGGGGCTTCAAGAGACCCAGTACTTC
CASSQDHSGGLQETQYF
>.|TRBV9|.|TRBJ1-4
TGTGCCAGCAGCTTGGGACATCATGCAACTAATGAAAAACTGTTTTTT
CASSLGHHATNEKLFF
>.|TRBV4-3|.|TRBJ2-3
TGCGCCAGCAGCCAAGACCTGCTCTTGGATACGCAGTATTTT
CASSQDLLLDTQYF
>.|TRBV6-6|TRBD1|TRBJ1-4
TGTGCCAGCAGCGAATTGACAGGGACTAATGAAAAACTGTTTTTT
CASSELTGTNEKLFF
>.|TRBV28|.|TRBJ2-2
TGTGCCAGCAGTTCCCTGACACCCCACACCGGGGAGCTGTTTTTT
CASSSLTPHTGELFF
>.|TRBV10-1|TRBD1|TRBJ2-7
TGCGCCTCACAGGGGGACTCCTACGAGCAGTACTTC
CASQGDSYEQYF
>few|TRBV5-6|TRBD1|TRBJ2-5
TGTGCCAGCAGCCAAGACAGGGGATGGCAAGAGACCCAGTACTTC
CASSQDRGWQETQYF
>.|TRBV6-5|TRBD2|TRBJ2-7
TGCGCCAGCGGGGGACCGCTTGAGCAGTACTTC
CASGGPLEQYF
>.|TRBV15|TRBD1|TRBJ2-7
TGTGCCACCAGCAGGGGGGGACAGGTTAAAAACGAGCAGTACTTC
CATSRGGQVKNEQYF
>.|TRBV7-9|.|TRBJ1-2
TGTGCCAGCAGCCTGGCCCAAGCTAACTATGGCTACACCTTC
CASSLAQANYGYTF
>.|TRBV28|TRBD2|TRBJ2-4
TGTGCCAGCAGTGGAACTAGCGGGAGAGCCAAAAACATTCAGTACTTC
CASSGTSGRAKNIQYF
>.|TRBV5-8|.|TRBJ2-7
TGTGCCAGCAGCGGTGTGTTAGGGGAGCAGTACTTC
CASSGVLGEQYF
>.|TRBV6-5|.|TRBJ1-4
TGTGCCAGCAGGATGGATGAAAAACTGTTTTTT
CASRMDEKLFF
>.|TRBV21-1|.|TRBJ1-2
TGTGCCAGCAGCCCTCGACAGGGTTTCGGGTATGGCTACACCTTC
CASSPRQGFGYGYTF
>.|TRBV11-3|.|TRBJ1-2
TGTGCCAGCAGCGTGAGGGGTGCTGACTACACCTTC
CASSVRGADYTF
>.|TRBV2|.|TRBJ1-3
TGTGCCAGCAGTGAAGGGGGGGGAGGCTTCTCTGGAAACACCATATATTTT
CASSEGGGGFSGNTIYF
>.|TRBV6-1|.|TRBJ1-1
TGTGCCACCTCGCTCATGAACACTGAAGCTTTCTTT
CATSLMNTEAFF
>.|TRBV18|.|TRBJ1-2
TGTGCCAGCTCACCGACGGCTAACTATGGCTACACCTTC
CASSPTANYGYTF
>.|TRBV2|.|TRBJ2-1
TGTGCCACGGGCCAAGACTCCTACAATGAGCAGTTCTTC
CATGQDSYNEQFF
>.|TRBV27|.|TRBJ1-5
TGTGCCAGCAAACCTCAGGGTAATCAGCCCCAGCATTTT
CASKPQGNQPQHF
>.|TRBV2|.|TRBJ2-1
TGTGCCAGCAAGGAGGGACCCCGTTATGGGCAGTTCTTC
CASKEGPRYGQFF
>.|TRBV28|.|TRBJ2-7
TGTGCCAGCAGCCCTGCGGGGTCGGGTGAGCAGTACTTC
CASSPAGSGEQYF
>.|TRBV6-5|.|TRBJ2-7
TGTGCCAGCAGTGAAACAACTAGGAGCCACGAGCAGTACTTC
CASSETTRSHEQYF
>once|TRBV7-6|TRBD1|TRBJ2-5
TGTGCCAGCAGCCTAGGACAGGGGGCGAAAGAGACCCAGTACTTC
CASSLGQGAKETQYF
>.|TRBV13|.|TRBJ1-5
TGTGCCAGCAGCTTAGGCCGAGGGGTTTACGAGCCCCAGCATTTT
CASSLGRGVYEPQHF
>.|TRBV29-1|.|TRBJ1-5
TGCAGCGTTGAAGTAGGGGGCAATCAGCCCCAGCATTTT
CSVEVGGNQPQHF
>.|TRBV15|TRBD1|TRBJ1-1
TGTGCCACCAGCACAACCGGGACAGGGGGCAACACTGAAGCTTTCTTT
CATSTTGTGGNTEAFF
>.|TRBV28|.|TRBJ1-2
TGTGCCAGCAGTTTTTTTGAGGGCTATGGCTACACCTTC
CASSFFEGYGYTF
>.|TRBV19|TRBD1|TRBJ1-2
TGTGCCAGTAGTACCCCGACAGGGGAGGGCTATGGCTACACCTTC
CASSTPTGEGYGYTF
>few|TRBV5-1|.|TRBJ2-2
TGCGCCAGCAGCTCGGACGGAACCGGGGAGCTGTTTTTT
CASSSDGTGELFF
>.|TRBV18|.|TRBJ2-3
TGTGCCAGCTCAGACAGGAGCACAGATACGCAGTATTTT
CASSDRSTDTQYF
>.|TRBV25-1|.|TRBJ2-7
TGTGCCAGCAGTGGAACCTACGAGCAGTACTTC
CASSGTYEQYF
>.|TRBV9|TRBD2|TRBJ2-1
TGTGCCAGCAGCGATAAACTAGCGGCCTTGAATGAGCAGTTCTTC
CASSDKLAALNEQFF
>once|TRBV7-2|.|TRBJ2-4
TGTGCCAGCAGCGAAAGCACGGGACGGACCAAAAACATTCAGTACTTC
CASSESTGRTKNIQYF
>.|TRBV10-3|.|TRBJ2-7
TGTGCCATCAGTGGAGAGGGGCTCCAGCAGTACTTC
CAISGEGLQQYF
>.|TRBV29-1|.|TRBJ2-3
TGCAGCGTTTTTCCTAGTCGTCTCACAGATACGCAGTATTTT
CSVFPSRLTDTQYF
>.|TRBV7-2|.|TRBJ2-5
TGTGCCAGCAGCCCCGGCCGGGACCAGTACTTC
CASSPGRDQYF
>.|TRBV4-2|TRBD1|TRBJ1-1
TGTGCCAGCAGCCAGGCGTGGACAGGTTTAAGAGCAGACACTGAAGCTTTCTTT
CASSQAWTGLRADTEAFF
>.|TRBV29-1|TRBD2|TRBJ2-3
TGCAGTGGATCTAGCGGGAGTTCGGCAGATACGCAGTATTTT
CSGSSGSSADTQYF
>.|TRBV5-4|.|TRBJ1-2
TGTGCCAGCAGCTTGGCCTTCGGTGGCTACACCTTC
CASSLAFGGYTF
>.|TRBV19|.|TRBJ2-7
TGTGCCAGTAGTATAATGGGCAGCTCCTACGAGCAGTACTTC
CASSIMGSSYEQYF
>.|TRBV9|TRBD2|TRBJ2-1
TGTGCCAGCGGAAGGACTAGCGGGAATGGTGGTGAGCAGTTCTTC
CASGRTSGNGGEQFF
>.|TRBV4-2|.|TRBJ2-1
TGTGCCAGCAGCCAAGATCGACGGGGCCAGCAGTTCTTC
CASSQDRRGQQFF
>.|TRBV7-2|.|TRBJ1-4
TGTGCCAGCAGCTTAGGGAGTAGGAGTGATGAAAAACTGTTTTTT
CASSLGSRSDEKLFF
>.|TRBV19|.|TRBJ1-5
TGTGCCAGTGCTCCCCGGGACGGCGTGTATCAGCCCCAGCATTTT
CASAPRDGVYQPQHF
>.|TRBV5-1|.|TRBJ1-6
TGCGCCAGCAGCTTGGCTTATAGCTCCTATAATTCACCCCTCCACTTT
CASSLAYSSYNSPLHF
>once|TRBV29-1|.|TRBJ1-1
TGCAGCGTCGAGCCACTTCCGGGCGGGACTGAAGCTTTCTTT
CSVEPLPGGTEAFF
>.|TRBV9|.|TRBJ1-2
TGTGCCAGCAGCGTAGGTGGGACCCAACTCTATGGCTACACCTTC
CASSVGGTQLYGYTF
>few|TRBV7-9|.|TRBJ2-2
TGTGCCAGCAGCGGTGACTCAGGGTTTGGCGGGGAGCTGTTTTTT
CASSGDSGFGGELFF
>.|TRBV5-6|TRBD1|TRBJ2-3
TGTGCCAGCAGCCCGGGACAGGGGGGCACAGATACGCAGTATTTT
CASSPGQGGTDTQYF
>few|TRBV9|.|TRBJ1-1
TGTGCCAGCAGCGAGGCAATCAACACTGAAGCTTTCTTT
CASSEAINTEAFF
>.|TRBV11-2|.|TRBJ1-2
TGTGCCAGCAGCCCACTTAGAACAGGGACTGGCTACACCTTC
CASSPLRTGTGYTF
>once|TRBV19|.|TRBJ2-5
TGTGCCAGTAGTATCCCTACCCAAGACGGGGAGACCCAGTACTTC
CASSIPTQDGETQYF
>once|TRBV6-5|TRBD1|TRBJ1-2
TGTGCCAGCAGTCGGACAGGCCAAGGAGATGGCTACACCTTC
CASSRTGQGDGYTF
>.|TRBV14|TRBD2|TRBJ2-1
TGTGCCAGCAGCCAAGAAACTAGCGGAAGCTCCTACAATGAGCAGTTCTTC
CASSQETSGSSYNEQFF
>few|TRBV5-1|TRBD1|TRBJ2-2
TGCGCCAGCAGCTCCGGGACAGTCGGCACCGGGGAGCTGTTTTTT
CASSSGTVGTGELFF
>.|TRBV18|.|TRBJ1-1
TGTGCCAGCTCAACCGGGAACACTGAAGCTTTCTTT
CASSTGNTEAFF